The subject of this entry is one T cell receptor (beta chain). CDR3 length equals 16 residues. How the authors handled the data: Amplification of reference gene primers provided the estimated nucleated cell counts. Generated by immunoSEQ multiplex PCR, the TCRdb table keeps only in-frame clones and is missing some. That table furnishes V, J and clone size, whereas the DNA furnished D and trimming. The sample yields 400,000 to 550,000 clones, around 89% seen once. This record comes from a study of blood T cell repertoires in COVID-19. Study-level information: The United States, Italy and Spain provided the acute and convalescent COVID-19 samples. Sources were T cells, B-cell-depleted T cells, or PBMCs; the material itself was cDNA or gDNA.

The sequence came from a woman aged 25 to 39 with acute or convalescent COVID-19. The chain couples TRBV21-1 to TRBJ2-5; the DNA was not compared with TRBD1, the D call given in the table. TRBV21-1 is given as a pseudogene. Sequenced material: peripheral blood. This chain's CDR3 is CASSTTACPKGETQYF. CDR3 nucleotide sequence: TGTGCCAGCAGCACTACCGCCTGCCCTAAGGGGGAGACCCAGTACTTC.